These 30 T cell receptor beta chains came from one sample sequenced in a study of early T cells in non-severe SARS-CoV-2 infection. TCRdb analysed the 5' RACE reads with MiXCR anew, one entry per CDR3 protein. This table holds tens of thousands of distinct CDR3 sequences, 11% found once. Sequencing was performed on whole blood. The receptor source for this set is an adult who was a healthcare worker with PCR-confirmed SARS-CoV-2 infection or an uninfected control (not recorded which).

This clonotype was detected ten times or more. The chain is built from TRBV7-2 and TRBJ2-1, with D possibly TRBD1 on 6 matching bases. V was trimmed by 1 base and J by 4 bases, leaving 8 bases between them. This CDR3 is built from 14 residues. The germline V gene encodes CDR1 SGHTA and CDR2 FQGNSA. The CDR3 bases are TGTGCCAGCAGCTTAGTAGGGGGATACAATGAGCAGTTCTTC. Its protein product is CASSLVGGYNEQFF. The full variable domain, rest sourced from reference TRBV7-2 and TRBJ2-1, is GAGVSQSPSNKVTEKGKDVELRCDPISGHTALYWYRQSLGQGLEFLIYFQGNSAPDKSGLPSDRFSAERTGGSVSTLTIQRTQQEDSAVYLCASSLVGGYNEQFFGPGTRLTVL.

This clonotype was recorded many times. The chain employs TRBV10-3 and TRBJ2-7; the D is unclear. The V and J ends lost 6 bases and 1 base respectively, with 4 bases between them. CDR3 length: 11 amino acids. Germline V CDR1 and CDR2: ENHRY, SYGVKD. The CDR3: CAISGSYEQYF. CDR3 nucleotide sequence: TGTGCCATCAGCGGATCCTACGAGCAGTACTTC.

The V call is TRBV14, the J call TRBJ2-7, with 7 nucleotides matching TRBD2. Germline-derived CDR1 and CDR2 are SGHDN and FVKESK. This CDR3 contains 15 residues. V lost 1 base to trimming and J lost 1 base; unmatched junction nucleotides: 4. In DNA form, the CDR3 reads TGTGCCAGCAGCCAAGTAGCGGGCCATTCCTACGAGCAGTACTTC. It translates to CASSQVAGHSYEQYF.

The chain is built from TRBV7-9 and TRBJ2-1; D is perhaps TRBD1 (8 bases). Between the trimmed V and J ends, which lost 5 bases and 6 bases, there was a span of 17 bases. The CDR3 is 15 amino acids. The germline gives CDR1 SEHNR, CDR2 FQNEAQ (reference sequence). Written as DNA, the CDR3 is TGTGCCAGCAGCAAGAGCGGGACAGGTTTCAATGAGCAGTTCTTC. This gives the protein CASSKSGTGFNEQFF.

There are a few counts of this clonotype. The CDR3 nucleotides read TGCAGTGCTAACCTGAACTTCGGGACTAAAAATGAAGCTTTCTTT. Protein product: CSANLNFGTKNEAFF. V usage is TRBV20-1 and J usage is TRBJ1-1; possible D gene TRBD1, 5 bases. The length of the CDR3 is 15 residues. In germline, CDR1 is DFQATT, CDR2 SNEGSKA (reference sequence). The V and J ends lost 4 bases and 7 bases respectively, with 22 bases between them.

The genes are TRBV11-2 and TRBJ2-1, with 8 bases that match TRBD1. The V and J ends lost 5 bases and 9 bases, in that order; junction bases with no gene match: 3. CDR1 SGHAT and CDR2 FQNNGV come from the germline V gene. The CDR3 has 12 amino acids. The CDR3 nucleotides read TGTGCCAGCAGCGGACAGGGACGTGAGCAGTTCTTC. Translating gives CASSGQGREQFF. The full variable domain, rest sourced from reference TRBV11-2 and TRBJ2-1, is EAGVAQSPRYKIIEKRQSVAFWCNPISGHATLYWYQQILGQGPKLLIQFQNNGVVDDSQLPKDRFSAERLKGVDSTLKIQPAKLEDSAVYLCASSGQGREQFFGPGTRLTVL.

This clonotype appeared a few times. The chain employs TRBV18 and TRBJ2-1, with D tentatively TRBD1 or TRBD2 (5 bases each). This CDR3 is built from 16 residues. Trimming removed 3 bases at V and 2 bases at J, with 14 bases between. The germline CDR1 and CDR2 sequences are KGHSH and LQKENI. The CDR3 nucleotides read TGTGCCAGCTCACCCCCGGGGCAGGGCCCCTACAATGAGCAGTTCTTC. Protein sequence: CASSPPGQGPYNEQFF.

The sample holds a few counts of this clonotype. The V and J genes are TRBV11-2 and TRBJ2-3, with 7 positions matching TRBD2. Looked up from germline, CDR1 is SGHAT and CDR2 is FQNNGV. Germline trimming cut 7 bases from V and 5 bases from J; bases unmatched to any gene: 9. This CDR3 spans 14 amino acids. CDR3: CASTRSGNRDTQYF. Written as DNA, the CDR3 is TGTGCCAGCACCAGGAGCGGGAACCGAGATACGCAGTATTTT.

The chain recombines TRBV7-2 with TRBJ1-2; 9 bases are a match to TRBD1. The V gene's germline CDR1 is SGHTA and CDR2 FQGNSA. The ends lost 5 bases at V and 4 bases at J; junction bases unmatched: 8. The CDR3 is 15 amino acids. CDR3 sequence: CASSPRTGVGYGYTF. The CDR3 bases are TGTGCCAGCAGCCCCAGGACAGGGGTGGGCTATGGCTACACCTTC.

In its sample, this clonotype was seen a few times. The chain employs TRBV20-1 and TRBJ2-5; no clear D. Trimming left V 8 bases short and J 4 bases short, with 11 bases between. Germline V gene sequence: CDR1 DFQATT, CDR2 SNEGSKA (reference sequence). The CDR3 totals 11 residues. CDR3 region: CSSSLGETQYF. The DNA of the CDR3 is TGCAGTTCTTCCCTGGGAGAGACCCAGTACTTC.

There are a few counts of this clonotype. This chain links TRBV6-5 with TRBJ1-1; D is possibly TRBD1 (5 bases). Trimming stripped 6 bases from V and 11 bases from J, with 16 bases between. The CDR3 covers 12 residues. Germline V gives CDR1 MNHEY, CDR2 SVGAGI. The CDR3, as DNA: TGTGCCAGCAGAGCCGACAGTCTGGCTGCTTTCTTT. Translating gives CASRADSLAAFF.

This clonotype appeared a few times. This sequence joins TRBV27 and TRBJ1-1, with D perhaps TRBD1 (5 bases). CDR3 size: 17 residues. Germline loops: CDR1 MNHEY, CDR2 SMNVEV (reference sequence). Trimming removed 9 bases at V and 8 bases at J, with 31 bases between. The CDR3, as DNA: TGTGCCAGTAGTATTGGACTGATCGGGGGTACCTTGATGGAAGCTTTCTTT. Translation gives CASSIGLIGGTLMEAFF.

This clonotype showed up just a few times. The chain links TRBV18 to TRBJ2-7; D gene uncertain. The V gene's germline CDR1 is KGHSH and CDR2 LQKENI. This CDR3 is 13 amino acids long. The V end was cut by 3 bases, the J end by 2 bases, with 8 bases between. CDR3 DNA: TGTGCCAGCTCACCGCAGGATGCCTACGAGCAGTACTTC. Translating gives CASSPQDAYEQYF. Together with reference TRBV18 and TRBJ2-7, the CDR3 gives the full variable domain: NAGVMQNPRHLVRRRGQEARLRCSPMKGHSHVYWYRQLPEEGLKFMVYLQKENIIDESGMPKERFSAEFPKEGPSILRIQQVVRGDSAAYFCASSPQDAYEQYFGPGTRLTVT.

The CDR3 loop reads CASSSGLVVHEQFF. CDR3 nucleotides: TGTGCCAGCAGCTCCGGACTAGTAGTCCATGAGCAGTTCTTC. V usage is TRBV13 and J usage is TRBJ2-1, with 7 bases lining up with TRBD2. Germline CDR1 and CDR2: PRHDT and FYEKMQ (reference sequence). The V gene end was trimmed by 4 bases and the J gene end by 8 bases; junction bases not matched to a gene: 8. The CDR3 runs to 14 residues.

The V and J genes are TRBV5-1 and TRBJ1-4, with TRBD1 as a possible D gene (5 bases). The CDR3 loop spans 14 amino acids. Germline V gene sequence: CDR1 SGHRS, CDR2 YFSETQ. V shed 5 bases and J shed 6 bases, with 14 bases lying between them. DNA of the CDR3: TGCGCCAGCAGGCCGAACCGGGGGGATGAAAAACTGTTTTTT. This sequence encodes CASRPNRGDEKLFF.

The sample holds a few counts of this clonotype. The J gene is TRBJ2-7, the V gene TRBV18; D call uncertain. Germline CDR1 and CDR2: KGHSH and LQKENI. V was clipped by 2 bases and J by 3 bases, with 11 bases between them. The CDR3 totals 14 residues. The CDR3 DNA reads as TGTGCCAGCTCACCAAGAACCTCGAGCTACGAGCAGTACTTC. Its protein is CASSPRTSSYEQYF.

The CDR3 is CATSDPVKGPEQFF. DNA for the CDR3: TGTGCCACCAGTGATCCGGTGAAAGGGCCTGAGCAGTTCTTC. The chain employs TRBV24-1 and TRBJ2-1; no definite D call. The CDR3 runs to 14 residues. CDR1 and CDR2 (germline): KGHDR, SFDVKD. Trimming took off 3 bases at V and 9 bases at J, with 14 bases between the two ends.

The chain joins TRBV6-6 to TRBJ2-7; D remains ambiguous. CDR3 length equals 16 residues. V lost 6 bases to trimming and J lost 5 bases, with 23 bases between them. Germline CDR1 reads MNHNY; CDR2 reads SVGAGI (reference sequence). In DNA, the CDR3 is TGTGCCAGCAGCGATCCACCCAAGGACCCGGCGGACGAGCAGTACTTC. It translates to CASSDPPKDPADEQYF.

The chain is built from TRBV7-6 and TRBJ1-3, with 10 bases matching TRBD1. Germline CDR1 reads SGHVS; CDR2 reads FNYEAQ. J was trimmed by 4 bases and V by 5 bases; bases with no gene match: 5. This CDR3 is 15 amino acids long. The CDR3 sequence is CASSKQTGGGNTIYF. In DNA, the CDR3 is TGTGCCAGCAGCAAGCAGACAGGGGGCGGAAACACCATATATTTT.

V usage is TRBV12-3 or TRBV12-4 and J usage is TRBJ1-1; a possible D gene is TRBD1 (5 bases). Trimming took 4 bases from V and 2 from J, leaving 11 bases between them. The CDR3 has 14 residues. The DNA of the CDR3 is TGTGCCAGCAGTTACCGTGGGGGAAACACTGAAGCTTTCTTT. Encoded protein: CASSYRGGNTEAFF.

The DNA of the CDR3 is TGTGCCAGCAGGGGGGTCGGGCGGATGAATGAAAAACTGTTTTTT. Protein sequence: CASRGVGRMNEKLFF. The chain employs TRBV27 and TRBJ1-4, with D perhaps matching TRBD1 (5 bases). V lost 6 bases to trimming and J lost 5 bases, with 16 bases between them. The CDR3 loop spans 15 amino acids. Germline CDR1 reads MNHEY; CDR2 reads SMNVEV (reference sequence).

The chain has TRBV5-1 and TRBJ2-3, with TRBD2 identical over 11 bases. This CDR3 is built from 16 residues. The junction had 2 bases not matched to a gene; V was cut back by 0 bases and J by 2 bases. Germline assignment: CDR1 SGHRS and CDR2 YFSETQ. The CDR3 protein is CASSLGLAGTTDTQYF. In DNA, the CDR3 is TGCGCCAGCAGCTTGGGACTAGCGGGGACCACAGATACGCAGTATTTT.

The table lists this clonotype with a few counts. This could be a read error, since a much larger clone is one nucleotide away. This chain connects TRBV7-2 to TRBJ2-2; 8 nucleotides line up with TRBD1. From germline, CDR1 is SGHTA and CDR2 FQGNSA. CDR3 length: 13 residues. V lost 10 bases and J lost 1; bases outside the gene matches: 2. CDR3 sequence: CATGTGNTGELFF. For the CDR3, the DNA is TGTGCCACCGGGACAGGGAACACCGGGGAGCTGTTTTTT.

The V and J genes are TRBV14 and TRBJ2-5, with 14 bases aligning to TRBD2. Germline loops: CDR1 SGHDN, CDR2 FVKESK. This CDR3 comprises 18 residues. J was trimmed by 7 bases and V by 3 bases; bases with no gene match: 13. The CDR3 DNA sequence: TGTGCCAGCAGCCACGATTGGAAGACTAGCGGGAGGGCCGGGACCCAGTACTTC. It translates to CASSHDWKTSGRAGTQYF. The variable domain in full, completed from reference TRBV14 and TRBJ2-5, reads EAGVTQFPSHSVIEKGQTVTLRCDPISGHDNLYWYRRVMGKEIKFLLHFVKESKQDESGMPNNRFLAERTGGTYSTLKVQPAELEDSGVYFCASSHDWKTSGRAGTQYFGPGTRLLVL.

The V gene is TRBV5-1, the J gene TRBJ1-6; D is ambiguous. V was trimmed by 4 bases and J by 5 bases, leaving 10 bases between them. Germline-derived CDR1 and CDR2 are SGHRS and YFSETQ. CDR3 size: 14 residues. Here the CDR3 DNA reads TGCGCCAGCAGCCCGTGGACGGATAATTCACCCCTCCACTTT. Amino acids: CASSPWTDNSPLHF.

By proportion, this clonotype is medium-sized. The chain couples TRBV2 to TRBJ2-1, with D perhaps assigned TRBD1 or TRBD2 (5 bases each). V was pared by 11 bases and J by 9 bases, with 23 bases between. CDR1 SNHLY and CDR2 FYNNEI come from the germline V gene. CDR3 length: 14 amino acids. DNA for the CDR3: TGTGCCTGCGAGGGGACCTCTGGATGGGGTGAGCAGTTCTTC. Translation: CACEGTSGWGEQFF.

This clonotype was seen at least ten times. The V call is TRBV11-2, the J call TRBJ2-1; D call uncertain. This CDR3 contains 14 residues. V was trimmed by 2 bases and J by 5 bases, leaving 10 bases between them. Looked up from germline, CDR1 is SGHAT and CDR2 is FQNNGV. CDR3: CASSLSILDNEQFF. In nucleotides, the CDR3 is TGTGCCAGCAGCTTATCGATCTTGGACAATGAGCAGTTCTTC.

This clonotype was counted at least ten times. This chain connects TRBV9 to TRBJ2-2; D is ambiguous. V lost 0 bases and J lost 3, with 3 bases in between. The CDR3 is 13 amino acids. CDR1 and CDR2 from the germline V gene are SGDLS and YYNGEE. CDR3 DNA: TGTGCCAGCAGCGTAGAGGACACCGGGGAGCTGTTTTTT. Encoded protein: CASSVEDTGELFF.

This clonotype was picked up many times. V gene TRBV6-5 combines with J gene TRBJ1-1, with TRBD1 matching over 8 bases. V lost 1 base and J lost 6; bases outside the gene matches: 4. Germline V gene data show CDR1 as MNHEY and CDR2 as SVGAGI. This CDR3 contains 14 residues. The CDR3 DNA reads TGTGCCAGCAGTTACTTAGGACAGGGACCTGAAGCTTTCTTT. Translation gives CASSYLGQGPEAFF.

V gene TRBV18 combines with J gene TRBJ2-5; D may be TRBD2 (5 bases). The length of the CDR3 is 13 residues. CDR1 and CDR2 from the germline V gene are KGHSH and LQKENI. Trimming stripped 4 bases from V and 5 bases from J, with 11 bases between. The CDR3 nucleotides read TGTGCCAGCTCACTGGCAGAGGGCGAGACCCAGTACTTC. Encoded protein: CASSLAEGETQYF.